This T cell receptor beta chain originates from a study of molecular identifiers for immune sequencing clone quantification. Findings and limits, study-wide: Clones that had above 20 RNA copies took up over 99% of effector molecules but under 1% in naive cells. Clone sizes could be underestimated for highly expanded clones when identical TCR molecules share a barcode.

On this clonotype itself: Its antigen is still unknown. A much larger clone is a single base away; this may be a read error.

One entry per CDR3 protein results from TCRdb running MiXCR on the PCR reads. Of about 330,000 distinct CDR3 sequences in the sample, under 25% are singletons; the top ten hold roughly 0.7%. CDR3 size: 9 residues. The sequenced material came from naive CD8+ T cells from blood, with Jurkat cell RNA spiked in. Subset in this sample: FACS-sorted CD8+CD4-CCR7+CD45RA+ naive T cells. The chain links TRBV21-1 to TRBJ2-5. TRBV21-1 is an annotated pseudogene. The source is a human donor in good health. Some libraries in this study had Jurkat cell RNA spiked in. The CDR3 region has the DNA TGTGCCGGCCAAGAGACCCAGTGCTTC. This encodes CAGQETQCF.